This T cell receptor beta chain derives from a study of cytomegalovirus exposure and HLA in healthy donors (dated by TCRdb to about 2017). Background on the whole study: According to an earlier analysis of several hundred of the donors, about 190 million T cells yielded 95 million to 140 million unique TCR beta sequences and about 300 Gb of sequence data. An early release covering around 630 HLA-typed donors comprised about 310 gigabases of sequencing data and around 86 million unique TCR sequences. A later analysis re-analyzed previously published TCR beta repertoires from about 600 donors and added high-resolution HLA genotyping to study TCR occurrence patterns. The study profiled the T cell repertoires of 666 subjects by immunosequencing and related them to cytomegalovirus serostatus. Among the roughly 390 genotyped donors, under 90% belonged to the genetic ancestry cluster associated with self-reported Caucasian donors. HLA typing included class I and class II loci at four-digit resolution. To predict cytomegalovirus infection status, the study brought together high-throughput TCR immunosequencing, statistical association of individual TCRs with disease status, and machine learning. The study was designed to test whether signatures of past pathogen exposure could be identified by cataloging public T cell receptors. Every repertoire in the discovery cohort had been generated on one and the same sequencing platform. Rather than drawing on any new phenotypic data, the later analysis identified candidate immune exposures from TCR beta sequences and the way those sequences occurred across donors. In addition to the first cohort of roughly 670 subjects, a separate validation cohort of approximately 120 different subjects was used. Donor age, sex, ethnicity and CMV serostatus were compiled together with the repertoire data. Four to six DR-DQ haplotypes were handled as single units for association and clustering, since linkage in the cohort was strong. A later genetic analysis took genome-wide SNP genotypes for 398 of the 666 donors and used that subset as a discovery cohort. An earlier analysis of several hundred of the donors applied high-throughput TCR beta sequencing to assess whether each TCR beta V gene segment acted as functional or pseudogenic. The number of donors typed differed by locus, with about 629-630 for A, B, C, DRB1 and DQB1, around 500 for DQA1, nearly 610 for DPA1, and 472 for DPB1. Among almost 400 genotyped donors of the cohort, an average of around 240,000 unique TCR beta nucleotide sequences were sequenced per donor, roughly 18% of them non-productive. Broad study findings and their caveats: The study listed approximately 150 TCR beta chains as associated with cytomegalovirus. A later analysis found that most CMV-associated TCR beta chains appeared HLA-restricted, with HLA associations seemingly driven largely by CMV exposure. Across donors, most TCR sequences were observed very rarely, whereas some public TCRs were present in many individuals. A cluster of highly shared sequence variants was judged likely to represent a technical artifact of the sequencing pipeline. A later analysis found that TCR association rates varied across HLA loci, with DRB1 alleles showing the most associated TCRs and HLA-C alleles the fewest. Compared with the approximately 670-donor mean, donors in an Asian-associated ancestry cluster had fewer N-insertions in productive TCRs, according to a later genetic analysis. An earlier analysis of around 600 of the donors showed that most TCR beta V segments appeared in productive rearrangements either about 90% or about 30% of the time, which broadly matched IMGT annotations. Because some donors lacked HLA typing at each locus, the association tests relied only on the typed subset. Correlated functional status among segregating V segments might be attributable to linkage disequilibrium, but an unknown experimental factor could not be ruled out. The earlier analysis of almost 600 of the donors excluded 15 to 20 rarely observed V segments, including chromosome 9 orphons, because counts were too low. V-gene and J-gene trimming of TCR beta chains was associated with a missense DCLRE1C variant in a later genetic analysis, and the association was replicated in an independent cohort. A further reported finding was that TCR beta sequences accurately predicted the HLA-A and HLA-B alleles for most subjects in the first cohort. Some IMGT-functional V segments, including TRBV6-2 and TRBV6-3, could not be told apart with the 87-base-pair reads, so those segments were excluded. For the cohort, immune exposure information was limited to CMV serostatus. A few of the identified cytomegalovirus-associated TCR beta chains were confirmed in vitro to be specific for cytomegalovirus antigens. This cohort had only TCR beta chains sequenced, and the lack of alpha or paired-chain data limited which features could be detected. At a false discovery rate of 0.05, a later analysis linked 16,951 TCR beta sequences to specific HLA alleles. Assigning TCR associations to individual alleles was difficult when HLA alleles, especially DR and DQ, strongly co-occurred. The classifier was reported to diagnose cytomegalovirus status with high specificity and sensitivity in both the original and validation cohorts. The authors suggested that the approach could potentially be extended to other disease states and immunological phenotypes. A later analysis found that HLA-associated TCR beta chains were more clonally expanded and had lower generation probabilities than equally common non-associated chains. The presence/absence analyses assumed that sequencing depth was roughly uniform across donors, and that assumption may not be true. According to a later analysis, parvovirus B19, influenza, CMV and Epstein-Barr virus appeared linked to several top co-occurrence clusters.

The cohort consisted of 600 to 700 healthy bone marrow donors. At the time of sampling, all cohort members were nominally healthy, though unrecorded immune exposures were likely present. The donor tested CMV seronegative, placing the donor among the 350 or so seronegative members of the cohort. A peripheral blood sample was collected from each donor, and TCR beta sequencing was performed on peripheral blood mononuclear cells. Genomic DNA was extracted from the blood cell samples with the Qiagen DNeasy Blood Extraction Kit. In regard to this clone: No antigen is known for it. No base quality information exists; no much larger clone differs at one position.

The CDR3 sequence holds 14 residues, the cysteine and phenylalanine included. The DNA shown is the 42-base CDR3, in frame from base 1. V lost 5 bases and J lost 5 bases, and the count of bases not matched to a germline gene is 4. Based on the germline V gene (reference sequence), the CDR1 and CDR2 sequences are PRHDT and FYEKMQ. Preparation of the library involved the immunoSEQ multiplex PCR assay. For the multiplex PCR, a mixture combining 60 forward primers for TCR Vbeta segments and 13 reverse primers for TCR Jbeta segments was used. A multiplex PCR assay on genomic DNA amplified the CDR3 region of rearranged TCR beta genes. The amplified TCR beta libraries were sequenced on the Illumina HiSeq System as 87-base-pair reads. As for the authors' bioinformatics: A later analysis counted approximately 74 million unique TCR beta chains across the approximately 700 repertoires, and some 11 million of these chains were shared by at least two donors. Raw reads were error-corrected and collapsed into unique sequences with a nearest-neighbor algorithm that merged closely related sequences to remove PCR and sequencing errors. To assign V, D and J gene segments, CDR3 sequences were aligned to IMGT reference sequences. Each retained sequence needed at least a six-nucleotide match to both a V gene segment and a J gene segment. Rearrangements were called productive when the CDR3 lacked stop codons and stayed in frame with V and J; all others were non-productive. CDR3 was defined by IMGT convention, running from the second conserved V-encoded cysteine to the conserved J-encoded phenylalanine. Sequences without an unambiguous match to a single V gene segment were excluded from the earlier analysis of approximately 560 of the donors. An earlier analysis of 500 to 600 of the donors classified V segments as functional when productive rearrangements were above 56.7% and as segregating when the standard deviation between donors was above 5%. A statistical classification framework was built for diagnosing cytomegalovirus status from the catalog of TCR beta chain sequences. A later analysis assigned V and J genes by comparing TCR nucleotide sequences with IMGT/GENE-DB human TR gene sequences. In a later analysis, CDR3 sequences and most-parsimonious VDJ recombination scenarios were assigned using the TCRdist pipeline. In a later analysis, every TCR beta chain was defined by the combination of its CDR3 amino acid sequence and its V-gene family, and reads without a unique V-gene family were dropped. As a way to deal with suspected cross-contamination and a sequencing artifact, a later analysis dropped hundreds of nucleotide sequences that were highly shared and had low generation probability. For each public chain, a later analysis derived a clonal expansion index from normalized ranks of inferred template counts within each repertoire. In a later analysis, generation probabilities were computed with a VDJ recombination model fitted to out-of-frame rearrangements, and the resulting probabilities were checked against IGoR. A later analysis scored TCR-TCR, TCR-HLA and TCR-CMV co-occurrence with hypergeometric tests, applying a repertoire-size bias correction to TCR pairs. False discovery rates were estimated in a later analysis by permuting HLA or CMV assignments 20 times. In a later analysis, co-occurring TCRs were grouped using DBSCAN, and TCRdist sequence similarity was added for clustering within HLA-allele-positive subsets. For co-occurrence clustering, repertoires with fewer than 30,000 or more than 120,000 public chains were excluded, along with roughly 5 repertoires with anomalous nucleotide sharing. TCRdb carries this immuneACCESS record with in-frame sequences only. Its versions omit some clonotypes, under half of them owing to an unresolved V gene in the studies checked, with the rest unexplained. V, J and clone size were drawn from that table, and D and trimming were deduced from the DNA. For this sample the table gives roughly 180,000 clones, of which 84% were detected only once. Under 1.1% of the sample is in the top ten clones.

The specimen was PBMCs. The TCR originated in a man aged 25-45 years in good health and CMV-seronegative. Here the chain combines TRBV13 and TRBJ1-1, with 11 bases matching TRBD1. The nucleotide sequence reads TGTGCCAGCAGCCAGGACAGGGGGCGGACTGAAGCTTTCTTT. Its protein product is CASSQDRGRTEAFF. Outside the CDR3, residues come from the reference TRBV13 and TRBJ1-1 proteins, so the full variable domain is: AAGVIQSPRHLIKEKRETATLKCYPIPRHDTVYWYQQGPGQDPQFLISFYEKMQSDKGSIPDRFSAQQFSDYHSELNMSSLELGDSALYFCASSQDRGRTEAFFGQGTRLTVV.